These 30 T cell receptor beta chains originate from one sample sequenced in a study of T-cell memory formation after mild COVID-19. TCRdb re-analysed the 5' RACE reads in MiXCR, keeping a single row per CDR3 protein. Of 140,000 or so distinct CDR3 sequences in the sample, 15% to 20% are singletons; the top ten hold approximately 2%. The source material was PBMCs or a T cell subset sorted from them (not recorded which). Every receptor here comes from an adult woman who had mild COVID-19 (a few samples of this study predate the infection). Cell type and time point are not known.

This sequence joins TRBV6-1 and TRBJ2-7, with D hard to call. CDR3 length: 13 amino acids. The germline V gene encodes CDR1 MNHNS and CDR2 SASEGT. The germline V and J ends were trimmed by 3 bases and 6 bases, with 12 bases remaining between them. CDR3 DNA sequence: TGTGCCAGCAGTGACCATCTACTGGGCGAGCAGTACTTC. Protein: CASSDHLLGEQYF.

The chain carries TRBV7-2 and TRBJ2-3; 13 bases line up with TRBD2. The CDR3 has 18 amino acids. V lost 5 bases to trimming and J lost 0 bases; unmatched junction nucleotides: 8. Germline V gene lookup returns CDR1 SGHTA and CDR2 FQGNSA. The CDR3 reads CASSHQGLAGTSTDTQYF. CDR3 sequence (DNA): TGTGCCAGCAGCCACCAGGGACTAGCGGGGACGAGCACAGATACGCAGTATTTT.

This chain links TRBV11-2 with TRBJ1-1; possible D gene TRBD1, 5 bases. Deletions cut 10 bases from V and 0 bases from J, with 15 bases between. CDR3 length: 14 amino acids. Germline V gene data show CDR1 as SGHAT and CDR2 as FQNNGV. Written as DNA, the CDR3 is TGTGCCACCAAGACAGTCCGGATGAACACTGAAGCTTTCTTT. Amino acid sequence: CATKTVRMNTEAFF.

This clonotype was seen ten or more times. The rearrangement links TRBV7-2 to TRBJ2-1, with TRBD2 identical over 9 bases. CDR1 and CDR2 from the germline V gene are SGHTA and FQGNSA. V dropped 4 bases and J dropped 4; count of bases not matched to a gene: 5. CDR3 length: 15 residues. The CDR3 loop reads CASSSSGEPYNEQFF. DNA of the CDR3: TGTGCCAGCAGCTCTAGCGGGGAGCCATACAATGAGCAGTTCTTC.

There are a few counts of this clonotype. This chain's CDR3 is CASSPLSGGSYEQYF. The CDR3 DNA reads as TGTGCCAGCAGCCCCCTTTCTGGCGGCTCCTACGAGCAGTACTTC. This chain joins TRBV12-3 or TRBV12-4 and TRBJ2-7; D remains ambiguous. CDR3 length: 15 residues. Trimming cost V 6 bases and J 0 bases, with 15 bases left between them.

The V and J genes are TRBV9 and TRBJ1-1, with TRBD1 matching over 9 bases. This CDR3 has 14 amino acids. Germline loops: CDR1 SGDLS, CDR2 YYNGEE. V lost 4 bases, J lost 5 bases, and 6 bases stayed unmatched. The DNA of the CDR3 is TGTGCCAGCAGCATAACAGGGGGCTTAACTGAAGCTTTCTTT. Its translation is CASSITGGLTEAFF.

The chain couples TRBV25-1 to TRBJ2-7, with D possibly being TRBD1 or TRBD2 (5 bases each). This CDR3 contains 14 residues. V was pared by 1 base and J by 7 bases, with 14 bases between. Germline CDR1 reads MGHDK; CDR2 reads SYGVNS. The CDR3 loop reads CASSESGRWGEQYF. CDR3 nucleotide sequence: TGTGCCAGCAGTGAATCGGGCAGGTGGGGGGAGCAGTACTTC.

There are a few counts of this clonotype. The V and J genes are TRBV11-3 and TRBJ2-3; TRBD2 matches 9 bases. Germline lookup yields CDR1 SGHNT and CDR2 YENEEA. The CDR3 runs to 17 residues. J lost 2 bases, V lost 5 bases, and 11 bases had no gene match. The CDR3 is CASSLRTSAYSTDTQYF. The CDR3 DNA is TGTGCCAGCAGCCTCCGGACTAGCGCTTACTCCACAGATACGCAGTATTTT.

This clonotype has more than one count but fewer than ten. The chain joins TRBV7-9 to TRBJ1-5; D gene uncertain. The V end was cut by 1 base, the J end by 4 bases, with 8 bases between. The CDR3 totals 14 residues. Germline V gene data show CDR1 as SEHNR and CDR2 as FQNEAQ (reference sequence). CDR3 in amino acids: CASSLVSQNQPQHF. CDR3 bases: TGTGCCAGCAGCTTAGTTTCCCAAAATCAGCCCCAGCATTTT.

This clonotype has only a few counts. The V gene is TRBV29-1, the J gene TRBJ2-1, with D perhaps assigned TRBD1 or TRBD2 (5 bases each). Germline CDR1 reads SQVTM; CDR2 reads ANQGSEA. The CDR3 totals 16 residues. Trimming left V 0 bases short and J 1 base short, with 13 bases between. The CDR3 spells CSVEDGAVGSYNEQFF. DNA of the CDR3: TGCAGCGTTGAAGACGGGGCGGTGGGATCCTACAATGAGCAGTTCTTC.

This clonotype has only a few counts. Here the CDR3 reads CASSSTTGDYGYTF. In nucleotides, the CDR3 is TGTGCCAGCAGTTCTACTACAGGGGACTATGGCTACACCTTC. V and J are TRBV12-3 or TRBV12-4 and TRBJ1-2, with 7 nucleotides matching TRBD1. Trimming cost V 4 bases and J 3 bases; bases outside gene matches: 5. The length of the CDR3 is 14 residues.

The chain is built from TRBV7-3 and TRBJ2-3; tentative D call: TRBD2 (5 bases). With 5 bases removed from V and 2 bases from J, the gap between germline ends came to 11 bases. This CDR3 is 14 amino acids long. Germline V lookup: CDR1 SGHTA, CDR2 FQGTGA. The CDR3 here is CASSPSRDTDTQYF. CDR3 in DNA: TGTGCCAGCAGCCCGAGCCGGGACACAGATACGCAGTATTTT.

In this sample, this clonotype turned up a few times. The chain is built from TRBV5-1 and TRBJ2-1; D call uncertain. The CDR3 is 17 residues long. Germline CDR1 and CDR2: SGHRS and YFSETQ. V gave up 0 bases and J gave up 2 bases, with 15 bases separating them. The CDR3 is CASSLVGGALAYNEQFF. CDR3 DNA sequence: TGCGCCAGCAGCTTGGTGGGTGGAGCCCTTGCCTACAATGAGCAGTTCTTC. The full variable domain, with the rest looked up from reference TRBV5-1 and TRBJ2-1, is KAGVTQTPRYLIKTRGQQVTLSCSPISGHRSVSWYQQTPGQGLQFLFEYFSETQRNKGNFPGRFSGRQFSNSRSEMNVSTLELGDSALYLCASSLVGGALAYNEQFFGPGTRLTVL.

The genes are TRBV5-1 and TRBJ2-5; the match to TRBD2 covers 11 bases. CDR3 length: 17 residues. Germline CDR1 is SGHRS and CDR2 is YFSETQ. Trimming removed 3 bases from V and 5 bases from J; junction bases left unmatched: 12. The CDR3 DNA follows: TGCGCCAGCAGCTCCCTATCTAGCGGGGGGCCCGGGGAGACCCAGTACTTC. Its translation is CASSSLSSGGPGETQYF.

This chain links TRBV12-3 or TRBV12-4 with TRBJ1-1, with D tentatively TRBD1 (6 bases). The CDR3 runs to 14 residues. V was trimmed by 5 bases and J by 5 bases, leaving 15 bases between them. CDR3 sequence reads: CASSQGRRRTEAFF. The DNA of the CDR3 is TGTGCCAGCAGTCAGGGGCGGAGGAGGACTGAAGCTTTCTTT.

This clonotype has just a few counts. The rearrangement uses TRBV2 and TRBJ2-3; 9 bases align to TRBD2. Trimming at V came to 2 bases and at J to 4 bases, leaving 10 bases not matched to a gene. The CDR3 extends over 17 amino acids. The germline V gene has CDR1 SNHLY and CDR2 FYNNEI. CDR3 amino acids: CASSEKRVAGGPDTQYF. The CDR3 DNA reads as TGTGCCAGCAGTGAAAAGAGGGTGGCGGGGGGGCCAGATACGCAGTATTTT.

The chain is built from TRBV12-3 or TRBV12-4 and TRBJ2-3, with D possibly matching TRBD1 (6 bases). The length of the CDR3 is 17 residues. V shed 6 bases and J shed 2 bases, with 21 bases lying between them. The CDR3 DNA reads as TGTGCCAGCAGGGAAGGACAGCGTACCATCCTCACAGATACGCAGTATTTT. Encoded protein: CASREGQRTILTDTQYF.

This clonotype was counted only a few times. The V call is TRBV6-5, the J call TRBJ2-1; D may be TRBD1 or TRBD2 (5 bases each). V was shortened by 4 bases and J by 7 bases, with 11 bases between the two germline ends. The germline CDR1 and CDR2 sequences are MNHEY and SVGAGI. The CDR3 is 13 residues long. Here the CDR3 reads CASSSFGANEQFF. CDR3 coding DNA: TGTGCCAGCAGTTCTTTCGGGGCGAATGAGCAGTTCTTC.

This clonotype was found a few times. The chain is built from TRBV5-4 and TRBJ2-5; TRBD2 aligns across 7 bases. CDR1 SGHNT and CDR2 YYREEE come from the germline V gene (reference sequence). V shed 4 bases, J shed 5 bases, and the junction held 11 bases outside the gene matches. The CDR3 totals 15 residues. In DNA form, the CDR3 reads TGTGCCAGCAGCCCACGCAGCGGGACGGGGGAGACCCAGTACTTC. This gives the protein CASSPRSGTGETQYF.

The sample holds a few counts of this clonotype. The chain joins TRBV7-8 to TRBJ1-1, with unresolved D. The CDR3 sequence is 13 residues long. With 6 bases removed from V and 2 bases from J, the gap between germline ends came to 10 bases. Germline V gene sequence: CDR1 SGHVS, CDR2 FQNEAQ. The CDR3 sequence is CASRPNENTEAFF. DNA for the CDR3: TGTGCCAGCAGGCCGAATGAAAACACTGAAGCTTTCTTT. Based on the CDR3 plus reference TRBV7-8 and TRBJ1-1, the full variable domain is GAGVSQSPRYKVAKRGQDVALRCDPISGHVSLFWYQQALGQGPEFLTYFQNEAQLDKSGLPSDRFFAERPEGSVSTLKIQRTQQEDSAVYLCASRPNENTEAFFGQGTRLTVV.

The rearrangement joins TRBV4-3 to TRBJ2-5; D is unclear. The CDR3 length is 15 residues. Germline CDR1 and CDR2: LGHNA and YSLEER. The V gene lost 0 bases and the J gene lost 3 bases, with 11 bases spanning the gap. CDR3 loop: CASSQDVGGEETQYF. The DNA of the CDR3 is TGCGCCAGCAGCCAAGATGTCGGCGGCGAAGAGACCCAGTACTTC.

The rearrangement uses TRBV29-1 and TRBJ2-2; no clear D gene. The CDR3 contains 14 residues. Germline V CDR1 and CDR2: SQVTM, ANQGSEA. Between the trimmed V and J ends, which lost 3 bases and 5 bases, there was a span of 13 bases. The CDR3 here is CSVEARIRTGELFF. In DNA, the CDR3 is TGCAGCGTTGAGGCCAGAATTAGAACCGGGGAGCTGTTTTTT.

The rearrangement joins TRBV12-3 or TRBV12-4 to TRBJ2-7; D is ambiguous. Trimming pared 6 bases from V and 3 bases from J, leaving 18 bases between. CDR3 size: 15 residues. The DNA for the CDR3 is TGTGCCAGCAGCCCCACTAAGAAGAATGTCTACGAGCAGTACTTC. Translating gives CASSPTKKNVYEQYF.

This clonotype was observed many times. J is TRBJ2-1 and V is TRBV4-2; D gene uncertain. CDR3 length: 15 residues. V gave up 0 bases and J gave up 5 bases, with 11 bases separating them. Germline CDR1 and CDR2: LGHNA and YNFKEQ. DNA for the CDR3: TGTGCCAGCAGCCAAGATCCCCGGATCAACAATGAGCAGTTCTTC. Protein: CASSQDPRINNEQFF.

V and J are TRBV20-1 and TRBJ2-5; 10 bases map to TRBD2. The ends lost 1 base at V and 5 bases at J; junction bases unmatched: 10. Germline V gene data show CDR1 as DFQATT and CDR2 as SNEGSKA (reference sequence). The CDR3 sequence is 16 residues long. The DNA for the CDR3 is TGCAGTGCTAGAGTGAAAGGAGCGGGGGGGCTGGAGACCCAGTACTTC. The encoded protein is CSARVKGAGGLETQYF.

The chain joins TRBV3-1 to TRBJ1-1; 10 bases agree with TRBD1. The CDR3 sequence is 14 residues long. Trimming took 6 bases from V and 4 from J; bases not matched to a gene: 5. CDR1 and CDR2 (germline): LGHDT, YNNKEL (reference sequence). The chain's CDR3 is CASRPRDRGTEAFF. CDR3 nucleotides: TGTGCCAGCAGGCCCCGGGACAGGGGCACTGAAGCTTTCTTT.

This clonotype has ten or more counts. V is TRBV7-3 and J is TRBJ2-5; D call uncertain. Trimming left V 3 bases short and J 1 base short, with 6 bases between. The CDR3 runs 13 residues. Germline V gives CDR1 SGHTA, CDR2 FQGTGA. The CDR3 loop reads CASSLGSQETQYF. The DNA of the CDR3 is TGTGCCAGCAGCTTGGGGTCCCAAGAGACCCAGTACTTC.

This clonotype showed up just once. The chain couples TRBV5-1 to TRBJ2-3; 8 nucleotides match TRBD1. From germline, CDR1 is SGHRS and CDR2 YFSETQ. The CDR3 length is 18 residues. With V trimmed by 5 bases and J by 1 base, 15 bases remained unmatched. The CDR3 bases are TGCGCCAGCAGTAAAGGACAGGGACGACTTCAAGGCACAGATACGCAGTATTTT. Translated: CASSKGQGRLQGTDTQYF.

The chain is built from TRBV20-1 and TRBJ2-7; 11 bases line up with TRBD1. The CDR3 is 18 amino acids. V lost 6 bases, J lost 0 bases, and 16 bases stayed unmatched. Germline CDR1 is DFQATT and CDR2 is SNEGSKA (reference sequence). CDR3 DNA: TGCAGTGCGCGGACAGGGGGCCGTGGCGGGCTAAGCTCCTACGAGCAGTACTTC. Protein product: CSARTGGRGGLSSYEQYF.

The chain has TRBV29-1 and TRBJ2-2; TRBD2 matches at 7 bases. The CDR3 sequence is 14 residues long. The trim removed 4 bases at V and 5 bases at J, leaving 7 bases unmatched. Per the germline V gene, CDR1 is SQVTM and CDR2 is ANQGSEA. The CDR3: CSVGGGRTTGELFF. The CDR3 nucleotides are TGCAGCGTTGGGGGAGGGAGAACAACCGGGGAGCTGTTTTTT.